These T cell receptor beta chains were read from a single sample in a study of blood T cell repertoires in COVID-19. The data were produced by immunoSEQ multiplex PCR, yet TCRdb's version contains in-frame clones alone and is incomplete. Of 240,000 or so clones in the sample, 70% to 85% are singletons; the top ten hold approximately 1.9%. What was sequenced was peripheral blood. Receptors were obtained from a woman older than 75 with acute or convalescent COVID-19. Both conserved end residues are part of each CDR3. The D gene is left open where the match is weak. Clone size is shown for a subset of rows, as once, few, many or a class of expanded clone.

v_gene,j_gene,d_gene,abundance,CDR3nt,CDR3aa
TRBV5-5,TRBJ1-4,.,few,TGTGCCAGCAGTCGAACAGGTGCAACTAATGAAAAACTGTTTTTT,CASSRTGATNEKLFF
TRBV10-3,TRBJ1-1,TRBD1,.,TGTGCCATCAGCGAATGGACAGGGGGCGTAGAAGCTTTCTTT,CAISEWTGGVEAFF
TRBV3-1/TRBV3-2,TRBJ2-3,TRBD2,.,TGTGCCAGCAGCCAAGGCGGACTAGCGGGGACAGATACGCAGTATTTT,CASSQGGLAGTDTQYF
TRBV6-2/TRBV6-3,TRBJ2-3,.,.,TGTGCCAGCAGTTACTCAACTAGCCTTATTAGCACAGATACGCAGTATTTT,CASSYSTSLISTDTQYF
TRBV15,TRBJ2-7,TRBD2,.,TGTGCCACCAGCAGTGCGGGAGGAACCTACGAGCAGTACTTC,CATSSAGGTYEQYF
TRBV27,TRBJ2-5,TRBD2,.,TGTGCCAGCAGTTTACGGGGACTAGCTGGGGAGACCCAGTACTTC,CASSLRGLAGETQYF
TRBV2,TRBJ2-1,TRBD2,few,TGTGCCAGCAGTGAACCCCGGGGGGGCGATGAGCAGTTCTTC,CASSEPRGGDEQFF
TRBV7-9,TRBJ2-2,.,few,TGTGCCAGCAGCTTAGCGGGGAGTGGTGGCGGGGAGCTGTTTTTT,CASSLAGSGGGELFF
TRBV2,TRBJ2-1,TRBD1,.,TGTGCCAGCAGCAGGGGGCAGGATGAGCAGTTCTTC,CASSRGQDEQFF
TRBV11-1,TRBJ2-1,TRBD1,.,TGTGCCAGCAGCTTAGGACAGGGGTACGAGCAGTTCTTC,CASSLGQGYEQFF
TRBV7-2,TRBJ1-4,.,.,TGTGCCAGCAGTGATAGGCGACAGTCCTCGGCGGAAAAACTGTTTTTT,CASSDRRQSSAEKLFF
TRBV6-2/TRBV6-3,TRBJ2-7,.,.,TGTGCCAGCAGTTTCACCCGGTACGAGCAGTACTTC,CASSFTRYEQYF
TRBV19,TRBJ2-7,TRBD2,.,TGTGCCAGTAGTATAGTGACTAGCGGATCCTACGAGCAGTACTTC,CASSIVTSGSYEQYF
TRBV27,TRBJ1-1,.,.,TGTGCCAGCAGCTCCGCTCCAGGGGACGGGAACACTGAAGCTTTCTTT,CASSSAPGDGNTEAFF
TRBV7-9,TRBJ2-1,TRBD2,.,TGTGCCAGCAGCTTAGTCTCTGGAAGGACTAGACAGTTCTTC,CASSLVSGRTRQFF
TRBV15,TRBJ1-5,TRBD1,few,TGTGCCACCGCCCCCGACAGGGGCCTATATAGCAATCAGCCCCAGCATTTT,CATAPDRGLYSNQPQHF
TRBV7-9,TRBJ2-5,.,.,TGTGCCAGCAGCGACCGGAACAGGGTTGACCAAGAGACCCAGTACTTC,CASSDRNRVDQETQYF
TRBV6-5,TRBJ1-6,TRBD1,few,TGTGCCAGCAGTCCCGACAGGGGGCGTTCACCCCTCCACTTT,CASSPDRGRSPLHF
TRBV6-5,TRBJ2-7,.,.,TGTGCCAGCATGAGGTCATACGAGCAGTACTTC,CASMRSYEQYF
TRBV4-2,TRBJ1-1,TRBD1,few,TGTGCCAGCAGCCCCTCCGACAGGGGACAGATGAACACTGAAGCTTTCTTT,CASSPSDRGQMNTEAFF
TRBV3-1/TRBV3-2,TRBJ2-1,TRBD2,.,TGTGCCAGCAGCCAAGCGAGCGGGGGGTTCGATGAGCAGTTCTTC,CASSQASGGFDEQFF
TRBV5-1,TRBJ1-1,.,.,TGCGCCAGCAGCTTGGGGTATGGAGGGAGCCCTGAAGCTTTCTTT,CASSLGYGGSPEAFF
TRBV7-9,TRBJ2-7,TRBD1,.,TGTGCCAGCAGCTTAGAGGGACAGGGATCGCACGAGCAGTACTTC,CASSLEGQGSHEQYF
TRBV7-9,TRBJ2-7,TRBD1,.,TGTGCCAGCAGCCCCCCAGGGACAGGGCGCCAGGTCTCCTACGAGCAGTACTTC,CASSPPGTGRQVSYEQYF
TRBV28,TRBJ2-5,TRBD2,.,TGTGCCAGCAGTCGACTAGCGGCATTACAAGAGACCCAGTACTTC,CASSRLAALQETQYF
TRBV9,TRBJ2-2,.,.,TGTGCCAGCAGAGGAGGCGGGTCCCAATTCAACACCGGGGAGCTGTTTTTT,CASRGGGSQFNTGELFF
TRBV19,TRBJ2-7,TRBD1,once,TGTGCCAGTAGTACTGACAGGGGCGACGAGCAGTACTTC,CASSTDRGDEQYF
TRBV7-8,TRBJ2-6,TRBD1,.,TGTGCCAGCAGCCCACAGGGGCGGGGGGCCAACGTCCTGACTTTC,CASSPQGRGANVLTF
TRBV15,TRBJ1-4,TRBD1,.,TGTGCCACCAGGCGTTCACAGGGGGCGCGACCTGAAAAACTGTTTTTT,CATRRSQGARPEKLFF
TRBV24-1,TRBJ2-6,.,.,TGTGCCACCAGTGATCCCCGGGGTACTGGGGCCAACGTCCTGACTTTC,CATSDPRGTGANVLTF
TRBV19,TRBJ1-2,.,once,TGTGCCAGTGGGGCCAGGGCCCTCCGGGCCTACTATGGCTACACCTTC,CASGARALRAYYGYTF
TRBV4-2,TRBJ1-2,TRBD1,.,TGTGCCAGCAGCCAAGTTCGGGACAGGGCCGACACCTTC,CASSQVRDRADTF
TRBV7-9,TRBJ1-5,TRBD1,.,TGTGCCAGCAGCTTAGACAGGGGAGGAGATCAGCCCCAGCATTTT,CASSLDRGGDQPQHF
TRBV29-1,TRBJ2-3,TRBD1,.,TGCAGCGGGGACAGAATGGATACGCAGTATTTT,CSGDRMDTQYF
TRBV19,TRBJ2-1,.,once,TGTGCCAGTAGTGCCAGGACAAATTCTGATAATGAGCAGTTCTTC,CASSARTNSDNEQFF
TRBV19,TRBJ2-5,.,.,TGTGCCAGTACCTCGTTCTCGGGGGAGACCCAGTACTTC,CASTSFSGETQYF
TRBV30,TRBJ1-4,.,.,TGTGCCTGGGGCCACGATAACAGGCGTTATGAAAAACTGTTTTTT,CAWGHDNRRYEKLFF
TRBV28,TRBJ2-1,TRBD2,.,TGTGCCAGCCACGACGAAGCGGAGCGGGGGGGCCGAAATGAGCAGTTCTTC,CASHDEAERGGRNEQFF
TRBV6-5,TRBJ1-4,TRBD1,.,TGTGCCAGTCGGACAGGGGAACCTAATGAAAAACTGTTTTTT,CASRTGEPNEKLFF
TRBV6-5,TRBJ2-7,TRBD2,.,TGTGCCAGCAGTTCCCTAGCGGGGGGCTCCTACGAGCAGTACTTC,CASSSLAGGSYEQYF
TRBV7-2,TRBJ2-7,TRBD2,.,TGTGCCAGCAGCCCTCAGCGGGGGGCCGTCGGAGAGCAGTACTTC,CASSPQRGAVGEQYF
TRBV5-4,TRBJ2-7,TRBD1,.,TGTGCCAGCAGCGGACGGACAGGGGATTTCCACGAGCAGTACTTC,CASSGRTGDFHEQYF
TRBV4-3,TRBJ1-2,TRBD1,once,TGCGCCAGCAGCCAAGATCCCGACAGGGCGTATGGCTACACCTTC,CASSQDPDRAYGYTF
TRBV7-2,TRBJ1-3,.,.,TGTGCCAGCAGCTCGACCGCGGGGTTTGGAAACACCATATATTTT,CASSSTAGFGNTIYF
TRBV12-3/TRBV12-4,TRBJ1-2,.,few,TGTGCCAGCATGGGCGATGGCTATGGCTACACCTTC,CASMGDGYGYTF
TRBV6-1,TRBJ1-3,.,.,TGTGCCAGCAGTGACCAAACTCTGGGAAACACCATATATTTT,CASSDQTLGNTIYF
TRBV28,TRBJ2-6,.,once,TGTGCCAGCAGTTTGTATTCTGGGGCCAACGTCCTGACTTTC,CASSLYSGANVLTF
TRBV7-9,TRBJ1-2,TRBD1,.,TGTGCCAGCAGCAGGACCGGGACAGAGGAACGGGGCTACACCTTC,CASSRTGTEERGYTF
TRBV9,TRBJ2-1,TRBD2,few,TGTGCCAGCAGCCCCGGGACTAGCGGGGTCTCCTACAATGAGCAGTTCTTC,CASSPGTSGVSYNEQFF
TRBV7-9,TRBJ1-4,.,few,TGTGCCAGCAGCTTAGTGACGGGGGGCAGTGAAAAACTGTTTTTT,CASSLVTGGSEKLFF
TRBV10-3,TRBJ1-2,TRBD1,.,TGTGCCATCAGGGACAGGGGCGATAACTATGGCTACACCTTC,CAIRDRGDNYGYTF
TRBV7-2,TRBJ1-3,TRBD1,.,TGTGCCAGCAGAGGGGGCGTCGGAAACACCATATATTTT,CASRGGVGNTIYF
TRBV5-1,TRBJ1-1,.,.,TGCGCCAGCAGTTACAAACAGGGGAACACTGAAGCTTTCTTT,CASSYKQGNTEAFF
TRBV19,TRBJ1-5,.,.,TGTGCCAGTAGTCGCAGGGAAAGCAATCAGCCCCAGCATTTT,CASSRRESNQPQHF
TRBV5-4,TRBJ2-7,TRBD2,.,TGTGCCAGCAGAGAGGGACTAGCGGGAGCCTACGAGCAGTACTTC,CASREGLAGAYEQYF
TRBV5-1,TRBJ1-1,.,.,TGCGCCAGCAGCTTGGCCGGGAACACTGAAGCTTTCTTT,CASSLAGNTEAFF
TRBV28,TRBJ1-1,.,.,TGTGCCAGTAAGACAGGCATGAACACTGAAGCTTTCTTT,CASKTGMNTEAFF